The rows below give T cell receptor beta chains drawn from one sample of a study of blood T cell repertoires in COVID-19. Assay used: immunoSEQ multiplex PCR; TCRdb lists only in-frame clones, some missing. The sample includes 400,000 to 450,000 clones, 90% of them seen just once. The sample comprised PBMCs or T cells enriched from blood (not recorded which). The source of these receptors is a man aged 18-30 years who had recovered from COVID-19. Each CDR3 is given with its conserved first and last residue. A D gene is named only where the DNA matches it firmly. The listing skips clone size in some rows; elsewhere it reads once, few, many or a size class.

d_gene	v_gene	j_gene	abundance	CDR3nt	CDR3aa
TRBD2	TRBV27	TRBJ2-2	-	TGTGCCAGCAGTTTTGGAAGTAGCGGGAGGCCCGGGGAGCTGTTTTTT	CASSFGSSGRPGELFF
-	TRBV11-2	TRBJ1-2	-	TGTGCCAGCAGCTTACTTAATCATGGCTACACCTTC	CASSLLNHGYTF
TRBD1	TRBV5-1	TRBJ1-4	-	TGCGCCAGCAGCACGACAGGGGGCTCAACTAATGAAAAACTGTTTTTT	CASSTTGGSTNEKLFF
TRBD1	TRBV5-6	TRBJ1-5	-	TGTGCCAGCTACAAACCGGGACAGCTATATAGCAATCAGCCCCAGCATTTT	CASYKPGQLYSNQPQHF
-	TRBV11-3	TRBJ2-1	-	TGTGCCAGCAGCTTAGACCGTGGGCTCAATGAGCAGTTCTTC	CASSLDRGLNEQFF
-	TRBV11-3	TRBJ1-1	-	TGTGCCAGCGAGAAGAGCGGACGGCAGAACACTGAAGCTTTCTTT	CASEKSGRQNTEAFF
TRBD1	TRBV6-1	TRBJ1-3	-	TGTGCCAGCAGTGAAACAGGGGGCGCCGGAAACACCATATATTTT	CASSETGGAGNTIYF
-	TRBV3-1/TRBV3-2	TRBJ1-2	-	TGTGCCAGCAGCCAGCGGGGGGACGTGGTGTACACCTTC	CASSQRGDVVYTF
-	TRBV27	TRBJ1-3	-	TGTGCCAGCAGTACACCGGTCGGGGAGGAGGGTGGAAACACCATATATTTT	CASSTPVGEEGGNTIYF
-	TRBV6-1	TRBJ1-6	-	TGTGCCAGCAGTGAAGCCCACCAACACCCCCTCCACTTT	CASSEAHQHPLHF
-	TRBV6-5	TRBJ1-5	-	TGTGCCAGCCAACAGGATAGCAATCAGCCCCAGCATTTT	CASQQDSNQPQHF
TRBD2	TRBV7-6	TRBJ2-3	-	TGTGCCAGCGGGCTAATGGGGGGGACAGATACGCAGTATTTT	CASGLMGGTDTQYF
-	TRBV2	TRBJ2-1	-	TGTGCCAGCGGAGGCGACTCCTACAATGAGCAGTTCTTC	CASGGDSYNEQFF
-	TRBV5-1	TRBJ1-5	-	TGCGCCAGCAGCTTGGGCGGAGAGAATCAGCCCCAGCATTTT	CASSLGGENQPQHF
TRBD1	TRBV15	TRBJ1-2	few	TGTGCCACCAGCAGAGGACAGGGAGATGGCTACACCTTC	CATSRGQGDGYTF
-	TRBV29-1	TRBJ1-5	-	TGCAGCCCCGGGTGGGAGAATTATAGCAATCAGCCCCAGCATTTT	CSPGWENYSNQPQHF
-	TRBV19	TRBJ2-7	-	TGTGCCAGTAGTATCCAGGGCAGGACAGCCTACGAGCAGTACTTC	CASSIQGRTAYEQYF
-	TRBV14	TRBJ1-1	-	TGTGCCAGCAGCCAAGATCTGGGGACTGGAGCTTTCTTT	CASSQDLGTGAFF
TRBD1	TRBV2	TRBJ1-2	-	TGTGCCAGCAGCCGACAGGGAGGCTATGGCTACACCTTC	CASSRQGGYGYTF
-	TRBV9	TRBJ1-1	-	TGTGCCAGCAGCCCGGGGACAACGAGGGCTGAAGCTTTCTTT	CASSPGTTRAEAFF
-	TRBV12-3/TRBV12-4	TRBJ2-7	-	TGTGCCAGCAGTTTTGCGGGGTACTACGAGCAGTACTTC	CASSFAGYYEQYF
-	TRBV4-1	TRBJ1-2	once	TGCGCCAGCAGCCAAGGGCCAAACTATGGCTACACCTTC	CASSQGPNYGYTF
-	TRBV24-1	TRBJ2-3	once	TGTGCCACCAGTGATTCCCGGGCAGATACGCAGTATTTT	CATSDSRADTQYF
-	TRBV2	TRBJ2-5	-	TGTGCCAGCAGTGGCCCCCTGCGAGAGACCCAGTACTTC	CASSGPLRETQYF
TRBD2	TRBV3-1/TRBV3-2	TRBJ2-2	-	TGTGCCAGCAGCCAGTACCCGGGACTAGCGGGGGCCCGGGAGAACGGGGAGCTGTTTTTT	CASSQYPGLAGARENGELFF
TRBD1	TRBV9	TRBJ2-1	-	TGTGCCAGCAGCGTACTCACCGGGACAGCACTACCCTTGGGGTCCTACAATGAGCAGTTCTTC	CASSVLTGTALPLGSYNEQFF
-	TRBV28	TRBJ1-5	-	TGTGCCAGCAGTTTACTCCTATTTACAGGGCCGAATAGCAATCAGCCCCAGCATTTT	CASSLLLFTGPNSNQPQHF
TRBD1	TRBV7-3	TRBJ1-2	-	TGTGCCAGCAGCCCGACACCCGGACAGGGCTATGGCTACACCTTC	CASSPTPGQGYGYTF